This TCR beta chain was observed in a study of cytomegalovirus exposure and HLA in healthy donors (dated by TCRdb to the late 2010s). For context, the study as a whole: An earlier analysis of about 560 of the donors reported under 300 Gb of sequence data and 117 million unique TCR beta sequences obtained from approximately 180 million T cells. Approximately 310 gigabases of sequencing data and tens of millions of unique TCR sequences were included in an early release covering 550 to 800 HLA-typed donors. Of the 350 to 450 genotyped donors, about 80% fell in the genetic ancestry cluster associated with self-reported Caucasian donors. The study aimed to test whether cataloging public T cell receptors could reveal signatures of past pathogen exposure. The study profiled the T cell repertoires of about 720 subjects by immunosequencing and related them to cytomegalovirus serostatus. In addition to the first cohort of hundreds of subjects, a separate validation cohort of 130 or so different subjects was used. To predict cytomegalovirus infection status, the study combined high-throughput TCR immunosequencing, statistical association of individual TCRs with disease status, and machine learning. In a later analysis, previously published TCR beta repertoires from several hundred donors were re-analyzed and high-resolution HLA genotyping was added so that TCR occurrence patterns could be studied. Rather than drawing on any new phenotypic data, the later analysis identified candidate immune exposures from TCR beta sequences and the way those sequences occurred across donors. An earlier analysis of 587 of the donors used high-throughput TCR beta sequencing to judge whether each TCR beta V gene segment behaved as functional or pseudogenic. Donor age, sex, ethnicity and CMV serostatus were compiled alongside the repertoire data. A later genetic analysis took genome-wide SNP genotypes for about 65% of the roughly 670 donors and used that subset as a discovery cohort. Every repertoire in the discovery cohort had been generated on one and the same sequencing platform. Class I and class II HLA loci were covered by the typing at four-digit resolution. The number of typed donors differed by locus: about 620-630 for A, B, C, DRB1 and DQB1; approximately 530 for DQA1; 606 for DPA1; and about 450 for DPB1. Several DR-DQ haplotypes were handled as single units for association and clustering because linkage in the cohort was strong. Across around 400 genotyped donors of the cohort, an average of roughly 230,000 unique TCR beta nucleotide sequences per donor were sequenced, and roughly 18% of those sequences were non-productive. What the research found in general, with its limitations: A total of fewer than 200 TCR beta chains were listed by the study as associated with cytomegalovirus. The earlier analysis of nearly 600 of the donors excluded some 15 rarely observed V segments, including chromosome 9 orphons, because counts were too low. Presence/absence analyses assumed roughly uniform sequencing depth across donors, an assumption that may not hold. In an earlier analysis of 587 of the donors, most TCR beta V segments appeared in productive rearrangements about 90% or about 30% of the time, broadly matching IMGT annotations. Most CMV-associated TCR beta chains appeared to be HLA-restricted in a later analysis, and the HLA associations seemed to be driven largely by CMV exposure. This cohort had only TCR beta chains sequenced, and the lack of alpha or paired-chain data limited which features could be detected. A group of highly shared sequence variants was considered likely to be a technical artifact of the sequencing pipeline. When HLA alleles, especially DR and DQ, strongly co-occurred, TCR associations were difficult to assign to individual alleles. Compared with the 666-donor mean, donors in an Asian-associated ancestry cluster had fewer N-insertions in productive TCRs, according to a later genetic analysis. Because some donors lacked HLA typing at each locus, the association tests relied only on the typed subset. In a later analysis, HLA-associated TCR beta chains showed more clonal expansion and lower generation probabilities than non-associated chains that were equally common. V-gene and J-gene trimming of TCR beta chains was associated with a missense DCLRE1C variant in a later genetic analysis, and the association was replicated in an independent cohort. Specific HLA alleles were associated with more than 15,000 TCR beta sequences at a false discovery rate of 0.05 in a later analysis. According to the authors, the approach could potentially be generalized to other disease states and immunological phenotypes. The 87-base-pair reads could not distinguish some IMGT-functional V segments, including TRBV6-2 and TRBV6-3, so those segments were excluded. Linkage disequilibrium might explain the correlated functional status among segregating V segments, but an unknown experimental factor could not be excluded. For the cohort, immune exposure information was limited to CMV serostatus. In vitro tests confirmed that a few of the cytomegalovirus-associated TCR beta chains recognize cytomegalovirus antigens. While some public TCRs were present in many individuals, most TCR sequences turned up only very rarely across donors. In both the original and validation cohorts, the classifier was reported to diagnose cytomegalovirus status with high specificity and sensitivity. A further reported finding was that TCR beta sequences accurately predicted the HLA-A and HLA-B alleles for most subjects in the first cohort. In a later analysis, the rate of TCR association differed among HLA loci, with DRB1 alleles having the most associated TCRs and HLA-C alleles having the fewest. Several of the top co-occurrence clusters appeared to be linked to parvovirus B19, influenza, CMV and Epstein-Barr virus, according to a later analysis.

The library relied on the immunoSEQ multiplex PCR assay. For the multiplex PCR, a mixture combining 60 forward primers for TCR Vbeta segments and 13 reverse primers for TCR Jbeta segments was used. Amplification of the CDR3 region of rearranged TCR beta genes was performed with a multiplex PCR assay on genomic DNA. The Illumina HiSeq System was used to sequence the amplified TCR beta libraries as 87-base-pair reads. Per the authors' processing: Across the 500 to 750 repertoires, a later analysis counted 60 million to 90 million unique TCR beta chains, roughly 11 million of which were shared by at least two donors. To remove PCR and sequencing errors, raw reads were error-corrected and collapsed into unique sequences using a nearest-neighbor algorithm that merged closely related sequences. CDR3 sequences were aligned to IMGT reference sequences to assign V, D and J gene segments. For a sequence to be retained, a match of at least six nucleotides to both a V gene segment and a J gene segment was required. Rearrangements were called productive when the CDR3 lacked stop codons and stayed in frame with V and J; all others were non-productive. CDR3 was defined according to IMGT convention as the region running from the second conserved V-encoded cysteine to the conserved J-encoded phenylalanine. The earlier analysis of some 580 of the donors excluded any sequence lacking an unambiguous match to a single V gene segment. An earlier analysis of several hundred of the donors called V segments functional above 56.7% productive rearrangements and segregating when the between-donor standard deviation exceeded 5%. To diagnose cytomegalovirus status from the catalog of TCR beta chain sequences, a statistical classification framework was built. In a later analysis, V and J genes were assigned by comparing TCR nucleotide sequences against IMGT/GENE-DB human TR gene sequences. Using the TCRdist pipeline, a later analysis assigned CDR3 sequences along with most-parsimonious VDJ recombination scenarios. In a later analysis, each TCR beta chain was defined by its CDR3 amino acid sequence together with its V-gene family, and reads without a unique V-gene family were excluded. A later analysis removed over 500 highly shared, low-generation-probability nucleotide sequences to deal with suspected cross-contamination and a sequencing artifact. For each public chain, a later analysis derived a clonal expansion index from normalized ranks of inferred template counts within each repertoire. Generation probabilities in a later analysis came from a VDJ recombination model fitted to out-of-frame rearrangements, and those results were checked against IGoR. In a later analysis, hypergeometric tests were used to score TCR-TCR, TCR-HLA and TCR-CMV co-occurrence, with a repertoire-size bias correction applied to TCR pairs. A later analysis estimated false discovery rates by permuting HLA or CMV assignments 20 times. In a later analysis, co-occurring TCRs were grouped using DBSCAN, and TCRdist sequence similarity was added for clustering within HLA-allele-positive subsets. Repertoires with fewer than 30,000 or more than 120,000 public chains, plus five repertoires with anomalous nucleotide sharing, were excluded from co-occurrence clustering. TCRdb holds this immuneACCESS table with in-frame rearrangements only. Some clones are missing; in checked studies, unresolved V genes explain under half, and the rest has no known cause. The D gene and trimming were derived from the DNA, and the V and J assignments and clone size from that table. Across this sample there are roughly 100,000 clones, with approximately 85% seen only once. Together, the top ten hold approximately 3.6% of the sample.

The cohort comprised 670 or so healthy bone marrow donors. Cohort members were all nominally healthy when sampled, although unrecorded immune exposures were likely present. The donor was CMV seronegative and belonged to the group of 350 or so seronegative cohort members. Every donor gave a peripheral blood sample, and the peripheral blood mononuclear cells from that sample were used for TCR beta sequencing. Genomic DNA extraction from the blood cell samples was performed with the Qiagen DNeasy Blood Extraction Kit. Comments on this clone: Its specific antigen is unknown. The input lacks base qualities; no much larger clone sits a single base away.

The CDR3 covers 15 residues, taking in both the cysteine and the phenylalanine. Only the CDR3 DNA stays, 45 bases, in frame from base 1. The germline V gene specifies SGHAT as CDR1 and FQNNGV as CDR2. Trimming removed 2 bases from V and 6 bases from J; the gene matches leave 8 bases unexplained. This TCR was recovered from a man aged 25 to 45 in good health and CMV-seronegative. Material: PBMCs. The sequence joins TRBV11-2 to TRBJ2-3; TRBD1 agrees with 7 junctional bases. The bases are TGTGCCAGCAGCTTAAGGCCAGGGGGTCTGGATACGCAGTATTTT. Its translation reads: CASSLRPGGLDTQYF.